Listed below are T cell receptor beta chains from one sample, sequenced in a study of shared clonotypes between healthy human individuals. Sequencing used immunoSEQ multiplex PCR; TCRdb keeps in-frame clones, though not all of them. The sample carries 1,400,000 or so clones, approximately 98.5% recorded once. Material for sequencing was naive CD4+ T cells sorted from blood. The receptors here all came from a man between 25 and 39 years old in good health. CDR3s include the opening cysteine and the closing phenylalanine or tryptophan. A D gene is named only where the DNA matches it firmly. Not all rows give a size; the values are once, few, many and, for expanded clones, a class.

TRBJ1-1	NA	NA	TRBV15	TGTGCCACCAGCAGAGATGGGGGAGTTAATGGTTTGAGAGCTTTCTTT	CATSRDGGVNGLRAFF
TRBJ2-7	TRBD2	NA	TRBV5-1	TGCGCCAGCAGCTTGGATCCCGGGAAAGCGGGGGAGCAGTACTTC	CASSLDPGKAGEQYF
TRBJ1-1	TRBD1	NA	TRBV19	TGTGCCAGTAGTATTGACCAGGGGGGGACTGAAGCTTTCTTT	CASSIDQGGTEAFF
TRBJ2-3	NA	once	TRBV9	TGTGCCAGCAGCCCCTTAGGTAGGGGTTTCACAGATACGCAGTATTTT	CASSPLGRGFTDTQYF
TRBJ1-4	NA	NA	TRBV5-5	TGTGCCAGCAGCTTGGGGCAAGTGCCCGGGAAACTGTTTTTT	CASSLGQVPGKLFF
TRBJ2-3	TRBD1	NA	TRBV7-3	TGTGCCAGCAGCTTAGTGACCGGGACAGGGGGCACAGATACGCAGTATTTT	CASSLVTGTGGTDTQYF
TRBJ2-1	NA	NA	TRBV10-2	TGCGCCAGCAGCATTCGAACCTACAATGAGCAGTTCTTC	CASSIRTYNEQFF
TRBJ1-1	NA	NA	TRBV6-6	TGTGCCAGCAGTTACGTGGGAGGTGGGGCTGAAGCTTTCTTT	CASSYVGGGAEAFF
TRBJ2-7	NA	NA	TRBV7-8	TGTGCCAGCAGCCGACTTTTGGGCGAGCAGTACTTC	CASSRLLGEQYF
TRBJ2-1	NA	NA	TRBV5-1	TGCGCCAGCAGCTTGTTGGCGGGGACGTCCTACAATGAGCAGTTCTTC	CASSLLAGTSYNEQFF
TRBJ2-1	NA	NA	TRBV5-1	TGCGCCAGCAGCTTGGGCCTACTCAGCTCCTACAATGAGCAGTTCTTC	CASSLGLLSSYNEQFF
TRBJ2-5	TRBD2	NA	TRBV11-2	TGTGCCAGCAGCCGGACTAGCGGCCAAGAAACCCAGTACTTC	CASSRTSGQETQYF
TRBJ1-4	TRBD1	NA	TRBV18	TGTGCCAGCTCACCACCCAGGGGGCGGACTAATGAAAAACTGTTTTTT	CASSPPRGRTNEKLFF
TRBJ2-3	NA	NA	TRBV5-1	TGCGCCAGCTCAAACGCAGATACGCAGTATTTT	CASSNADTQYF